These T cell receptor beta chains were read from a single sample in a study of cytomegalovirus exposure and HLA in healthy donors. Generated by immunoSEQ multiplex PCR, the TCRdb table keeps only in-frame clones and is missing some. The sample has around 180,000 clones; around four fifths are singletons. The specimen was PBMCs. These receptors were taken from a girl between 5 and 17 years old in good health and CMV-seropositive. The CDR3 runs from the conserved cysteine through the conserved F or W. D genes are given only for firm matches. Clone size, where shown, is once, few, many, or a class for clones that have expanded.

abundance,d_gene,j_gene,v_gene,CDR3aa,CDR3nt
-,-,TRBJ2-5,TRBV5-4,CASSLAGLAAETQYF,TGTGCCAGCAGCTTGGCGGGACTCGCCGCGGAGACCCAGTACTTC
few,-,TRBJ1-5,TRBV6-6,CASSSTYYQPQHF,TGTGCCAGCAGTTCTACTTATTATCAGCCCCAGCATTTT
few,-,TRBJ1-3,TRBV2,CASRERGSGNTIYF,TGTGCCAGCAGGGAGAGGGGGTCTGGAAACACCATATATTTT
-,TRBD1,TRBJ2-1,TRBV4-1,CASSRLQGAGYNEQFF,TGCGCCAGCAGCCGCCTACAGGGGGCGGGTTACAATGAGCAGTTCTTC
few,TRBD1,TRBJ1-6,TRBV5-8,CASSLDRVNSPLHF,TGTGCCAGCAGCTTAGACAGGGTTAATTCACCCCTCCACTTT
-,TRBD1,TRBJ1-1,TRBV5-6,CASNRDRERMNTEAFF,TGTGCCAGCAACAGGGACAGGGAAAGGATGAACACTGAAGCTTTCTTT
-,-,TRBJ2-3,TRBV7-9,CAAHYRDTSTDTQYF,TGTGCCGCACATTACCGGGACACCAGCACAGATACGCAGTATTTT
-,TRBD2,TRBJ2-3,TRBV15,CATSRDSGGDTDTQYF,TGTGCCACCAGCAGAGACAGCGGGGGGGACACAGATACGCAGTATTTT
-,-,TRBJ1-2,TRBV27,CASSLSAYEAFYGYTF,TGTGCCAGCAGTTTATCGGCTTATGAGGCTTTTTATGGCTACACCTTC
-,TRBD1,TRBJ1-1,TRBV29-1,CSVETGGDMNTEAFF,TGCAGCGTTGAGACAGGGGGAGATATGAACACTGAAGCTTTCTTT
once,TRBD1,TRBJ1-2,TRBV14,CASSQRTGADYGYTF,TGTGCCAGCAGCCAACGTACAGGGGCAGACTATGGCTACACCTTC
once,-,TRBJ2-7,TRBV27,CASSSGLGDEQYF,TGTGCCAGCAGTTCGGGTTTAGGGGACGAGCAGTACTTC
-,TRBD1,TRBJ1-3,TRBV4-1,CASSQDHRGIGNTIYF,TGCGCCAGCAGCCAAGACCACAGGGGCATTGGAAACACCATATATTTT
-,TRBD2,TRBJ2-2,TRBV4-1,CASSLGLAGDTGELFF,TGCGCCAGCAGCCTGGGACTAGCGGGCGACACCGGGGAGCTGTTTTTT
-,-,TRBJ1-1,TRBV10-3,CAIKVQVWTEAFF,TGTGCCATCAAAGTACAGGTATGGACTGAAGCTTTCTTT
once,-,TRBJ1-2,TRBV7-2,CASSLSSGGSYGYTF,TGTGCCAGCAGCTTAAGTTCGGGAGGCTCCTATGGCTACACCTTC
-,TRBD1,TRBJ2-1,TRBV19,CASDSGQGDNEQFF,TGTGCCAGTGACAGCGGACAGGGGGACAATGAGCAGTTCTTC
-,-,TRBJ1-3,TRBV19,CASSAEQPSGNTIYF,TGTGCCAGTAGTGCCGAACAGCCCTCTGGAAACACCATATATTTT
once,TRBD1,TRBJ2-7,TRBV19,CASRGTRTGSYEQYF,TGTGCCAGTAGGGGGACGAGGACAGGCTCCTACGAGCAGTACTTC
-,TRBD1,TRBJ1-1,TRBV19,CASSIVPQGGNEAFF,TGTGCCAGTAGTATCGTTCCCCAGGGGGGTAATGAAGCTTTCTTT
-,-,TRBJ2-3,TRBV27,CASSLMARRAQDTQYF,TGTGCCAGCAGTTTAATGGCTAGGAGGGCCCAAGATACGCAGTATTTT
once,TRBD2,TRBJ2-1,TRBV9,CASSGGTSHYNEQFF,TGTGCCAGCAGCGGCGGGACTAGCCACTACAATGAGCAGTTCTTC
-,TRBD1,TRBJ1-2,TRBV27,CASSLLGQGGYGYTF,TGTGCCAGCAGTTTATTAGGGCAGGGGGGCTATGGCTACACCTTC
-,-,TRBJ1-1,TRBV29-1,CSVELRGSDTEAFF,TGCAGCGTTGAATTACGGGGGTCGGACACTGAAGCTTTCTTT
-,-,TRBJ1-1,TRBV5-1,CASSLLSDTEAFF,TGCGCCAGCAGCTTGCTCTCGGACACTGAAGCTTTCTTT
-,TRBD2,TRBJ2-3,TRBV6-5,CASRTSGAYTQYF,TGTGCCAGCCGGACTAGCGGGGCCTATACGCAGTATTTT
-,TRBD1,TRBJ1-1,TRBV28,CASREGALRNTEAFF,TGTGCCAGCAGGGAGGGGGCGCTCCGGAACACTGAAGCTTTCTTT
-,-,TRBJ1-2,TRBV5-1,CASSRGGDGSLYGYTF,TGCGCCAGCAGCCGGGGCGGGGACGGATCCCTCTATGGCTACACCTTC
-,TRBD1,TRBJ1-1,TRBV7-9,CASSSGDSGNTEAFF,TGTGCCAGCAGCTCCGGGGACAGTGGGAACACTGAAGCTTTCTTT
-,-,TRBJ1-1,TRBV25-1,CASSASWGGPEAFF,TGTGCCAGCAGTGCCTCTTGGGGGGGCCCTGAAGCTTTCTTT
once,TRBD1,TRBJ2-1,TRBV6-6,CASSYSGRGRDNEQFF,TGTGCCAGCAGTTACTCGGGCAGGGGGCGCGACAATGAGCAGTTCTTC
-,TRBD1,TRBJ2-2,TRBV5-1,CASSPIPGQANTGELFF,TGCGCCAGCAGCCCTATACCCGGACAGGCGAACACCGGGGAGCTGTTTTTT
-,-,TRBJ2-5,TRBV25-1,CASTPPYQETQYF,TGTGCCAGCACCCCCCCGTACCAAGAGACCCAGTACTTC
once,TRBD1,TRBJ1-2,TRBV6-5,CASSSPPGGFDYGYTF,TGTGCCAGCAGTTCACCCCCAGGGGGGTTTGACTATGGCTACACCTTC
-,-,TRBJ2-7,TRBV5-1,CASSLRGTYEQYF,TGCGCCAGCAGCTTAAGGGGTACCTACGAGCAGTACTTC
-,-,TRBJ2-1,TRBV18,CASSPISGIDEQFF,TGTGCCAGCTCACCAATTAGCGGCATCGATGAGCAGTTCTTC